This TCR beta chain was documented in a study of vaccination and CD4 T cells after COVID-19. Remarks on this clonotype: Its antigen is as yet unknown.

Cultured CD4+ T cell DNA was sequenced using the Oncomine TCR Beta short-read assay. Once CD4+ T cells had been cultured, genomic DNA was extracted from them. TCRdb used MiXCR to reprocess the PCR reads, holding one entry per CDR3 protein. The table has approximately 10,000 distinct CDR3 sequences, approximately 35% seen once. The CDR3 covers 13 residues. Between the trimmed V and J ends, which lost 5 bases and 5 bases, there was a span of 14 bases. From germline, CDR1 is DFQATT and CDR2 SNEGSKA (reference sequence). Treatment reported: approximately 10-day PBMC culture with coronavirus spike peptide pools or control peptides (ViraFEST assay). The unexposed donor's CD4+ T cells were collected before the COVID-19 pandemic (2011-2018). Negative selection yielded CD4+ T cells from day-10 cultures.

The chain has TRBV20-1 and TRBJ2-3; D is perhaps TRBD1 (5 bases). The source is a human donor in good health. Input material: CD4+ T cells from blood, cultured in vitro. CDR3 DNA sequence: TGCAGTGCTCAGGGCTTACAGGAAGATACGCAGTATTTT. Its translation: CSAQGLQEDTQYF.